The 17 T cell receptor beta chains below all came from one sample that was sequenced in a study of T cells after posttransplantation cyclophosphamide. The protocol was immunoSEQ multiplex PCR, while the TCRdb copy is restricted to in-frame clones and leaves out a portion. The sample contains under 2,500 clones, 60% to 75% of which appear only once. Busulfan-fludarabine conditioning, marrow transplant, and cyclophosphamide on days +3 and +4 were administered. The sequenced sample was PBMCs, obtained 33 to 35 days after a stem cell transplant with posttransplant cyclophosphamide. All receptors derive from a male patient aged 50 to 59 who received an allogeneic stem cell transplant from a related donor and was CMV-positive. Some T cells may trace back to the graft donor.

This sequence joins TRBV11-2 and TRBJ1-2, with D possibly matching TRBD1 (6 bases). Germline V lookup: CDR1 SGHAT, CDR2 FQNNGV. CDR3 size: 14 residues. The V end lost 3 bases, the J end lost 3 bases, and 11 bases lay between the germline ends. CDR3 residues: CASSLQGTYYGYTF. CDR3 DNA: TGTGCCAGCAGCTTGCAGGGGACCTACTATGGCTACACCTTC.

CDR3 DNA: TGTGCCAGCAGCTTAGTTAGACAGAACACTGAAGCTTTCTTT. Amino acids: CASSLVRQNTEAFF. The rearrangement uses TRBV7-9 and TRBJ1-1; no clear D gene. Trimming removed 1 base from V and 1 base from J, with 7 bases in between. CDR1 is SEHNR and CDR2 is FQNEAQ in the germline V gene (reference sequence). CDR3 length equals 14 residues.

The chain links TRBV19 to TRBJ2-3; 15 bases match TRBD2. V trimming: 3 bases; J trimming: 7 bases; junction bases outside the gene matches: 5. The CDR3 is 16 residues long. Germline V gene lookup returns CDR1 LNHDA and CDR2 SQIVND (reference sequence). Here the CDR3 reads CASSIRTSGRENTQYF. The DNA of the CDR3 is TGTGCCAGTAGTATCCGGACTAGCGGGAGGGAAAATACGCAGTATTTT.

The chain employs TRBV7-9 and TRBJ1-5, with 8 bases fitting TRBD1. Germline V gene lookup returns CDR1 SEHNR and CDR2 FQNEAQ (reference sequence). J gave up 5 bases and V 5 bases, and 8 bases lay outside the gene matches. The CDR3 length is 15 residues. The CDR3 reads CASSHDRGGHQPQHF. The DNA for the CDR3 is TGTGCCAGCAGCCATGACAGGGGAGGTCATCAGCCCCAGCATTTT. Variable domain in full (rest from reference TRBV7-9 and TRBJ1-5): DTGVSQNPRHKITKRGQNVTFRCDPISEHNRLYWYRQTLGQGPEFLTYFQNEAQLEKSRLLSDRFSAERPKGSFSTLEIQRTEQGDSAMYLCASSHDRGGHQPQHFGDGTRLSIL.

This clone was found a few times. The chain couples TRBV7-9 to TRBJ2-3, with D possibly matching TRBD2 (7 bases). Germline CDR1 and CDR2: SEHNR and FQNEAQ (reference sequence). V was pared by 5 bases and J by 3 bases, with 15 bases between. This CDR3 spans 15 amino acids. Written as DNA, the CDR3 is TGTGCCAGCAGCCCTGGGGGCGGGAGAACAGATACGCAGTATTTT. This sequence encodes CASSPGGGRTDTQYF.

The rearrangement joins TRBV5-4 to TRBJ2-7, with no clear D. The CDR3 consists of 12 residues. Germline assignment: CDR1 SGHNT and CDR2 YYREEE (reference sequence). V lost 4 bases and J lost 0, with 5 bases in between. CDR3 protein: CASSVASYEQYF. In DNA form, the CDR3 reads TGTGCCAGCAGCGTAGCCTCCTACGAGCAGTACTTC. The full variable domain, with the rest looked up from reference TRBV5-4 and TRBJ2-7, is ETGVTQSPTHLIKTRGQQVTLRCSSQSGHNTVSWYQQALGQGPQFIFQYYREEENGRGNFPPRFSGLQFPNYSSELNVNALELDDSALYLCASSVASYEQYFGPGTRLTVT.

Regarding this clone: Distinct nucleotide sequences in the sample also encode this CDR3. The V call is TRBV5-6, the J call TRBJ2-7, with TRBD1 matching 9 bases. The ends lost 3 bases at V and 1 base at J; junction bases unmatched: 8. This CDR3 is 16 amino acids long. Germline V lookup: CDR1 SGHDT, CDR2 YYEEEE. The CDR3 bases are TGTGCCAGCAGCTCCCGTCCGGGACAGGGTTCCTACGAGCAGTACTTC. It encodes CASSSRPGQGSYEQYF.

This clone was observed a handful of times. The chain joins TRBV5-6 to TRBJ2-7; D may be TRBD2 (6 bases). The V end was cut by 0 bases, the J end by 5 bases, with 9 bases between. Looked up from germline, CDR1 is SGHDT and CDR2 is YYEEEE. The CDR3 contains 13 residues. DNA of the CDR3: TGTGCCAGCAGCTTGGGGGGGGTTCACGAGCAGTACTTC. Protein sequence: CASSLGGVHEQYF.

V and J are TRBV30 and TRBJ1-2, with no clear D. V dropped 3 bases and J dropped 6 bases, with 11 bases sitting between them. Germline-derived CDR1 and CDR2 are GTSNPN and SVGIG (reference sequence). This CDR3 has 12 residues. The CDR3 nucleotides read TGTGCCTGGAGCGCAGATTCAGATGGCTACACCTTC. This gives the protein CAWSADSDGYTF. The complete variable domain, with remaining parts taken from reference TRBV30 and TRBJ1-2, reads SQTIHQWPATLVQPVGSPLSLECTVEGTSNPNLYWYRQAAGRGLQLLFYSVGIGQISSEVPQNLSASRPQDRQFILSSKKLLLSDSGFYLCAWSADSDGYTFGSGTRLTVV.

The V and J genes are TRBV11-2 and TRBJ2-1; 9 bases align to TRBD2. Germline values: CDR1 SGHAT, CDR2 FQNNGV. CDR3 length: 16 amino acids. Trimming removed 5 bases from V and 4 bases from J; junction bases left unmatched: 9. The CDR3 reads CASSPRLAGSYNEQFF. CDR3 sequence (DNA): TGTGCCAGCAGCCCCCGGCTAGCGGGATCGTACAATGAGCAGTTCTTC. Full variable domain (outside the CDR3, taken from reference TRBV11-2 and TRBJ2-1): EAGVAQSPRYKIIEKRQSVAFWCNPISGHATLYWYQQILGQGPKLLIQFQNNGVVDDSQLPKDRFSAERLKGVDSTLKIQPAKLEDSAVYLCASSPRLAGSYNEQFFGPGTRLTVL.

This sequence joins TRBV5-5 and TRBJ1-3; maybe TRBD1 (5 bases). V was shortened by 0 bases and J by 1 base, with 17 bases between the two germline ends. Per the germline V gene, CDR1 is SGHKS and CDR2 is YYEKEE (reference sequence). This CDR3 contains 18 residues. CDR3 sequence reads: CASSLVPTAGRSGNTIYF. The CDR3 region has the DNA TGTGCCAGCAGCTTGGTCCCGACAGCAGGGAGGTCTGGAAACACCATATATTTT.

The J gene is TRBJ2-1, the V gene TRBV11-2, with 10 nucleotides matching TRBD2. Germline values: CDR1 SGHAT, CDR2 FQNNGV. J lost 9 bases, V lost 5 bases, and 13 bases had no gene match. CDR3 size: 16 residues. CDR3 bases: TGTGCCAGCAGCCTCCCCCAACTAGCGGGATTTAGTGAGCAGTTCTTC. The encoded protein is CASSLPQLAGFSEQFF.

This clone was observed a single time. The CDR3 DNA sequence: TGCGCCAGCAGCTTGTGGGGCGACCTAAGCACAGATACGCAGTATTTT. Translated: CASSLWGDLSTDTQYF. The chain couples TRBV5-1 to TRBJ2-3, with D perhaps TRBD1 (5 bases). The germline CDR1 and CDR2 sequences are SGHRS and YFSETQ. Trimming pared 1 base from V and 0 bases from J, leaving 12 bases between. The CDR3 is 16 amino acids.

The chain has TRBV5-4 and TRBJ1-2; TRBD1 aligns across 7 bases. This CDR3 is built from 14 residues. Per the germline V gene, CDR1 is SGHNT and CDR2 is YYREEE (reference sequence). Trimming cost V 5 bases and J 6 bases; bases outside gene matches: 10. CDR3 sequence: CASSRDRVMDGYTF. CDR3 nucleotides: TGTGCCAGCAGTCGAGACAGGGTTATGGATGGCTACACCTTC.

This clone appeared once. The CDR3 bases are TGTGCCAGCAGCAAAGCTTTATTCGAGGGAGATACGCAGTATTTT. Encoded protein: CASSKALFEGDTQYF. The V call is TRBV21-1, the J call TRBJ2-3; TRBD2 is the table's D call, not checked against the DNA. TRBV21-1 constitutes a pseudogene. The CDR3 sequence is 15 residues long.

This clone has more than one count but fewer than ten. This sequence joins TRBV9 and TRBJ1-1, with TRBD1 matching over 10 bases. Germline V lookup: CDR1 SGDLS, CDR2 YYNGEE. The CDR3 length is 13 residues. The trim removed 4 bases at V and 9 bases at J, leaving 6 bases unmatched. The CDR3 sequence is CASSSGQGVKAFF. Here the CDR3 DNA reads TGTGCCAGCAGCTCCGGACAGGGGGTGAAAGCTTTCTTT.

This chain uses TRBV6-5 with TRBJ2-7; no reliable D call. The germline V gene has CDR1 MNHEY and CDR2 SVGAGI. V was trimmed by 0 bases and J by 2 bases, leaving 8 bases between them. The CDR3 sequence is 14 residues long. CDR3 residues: CASSYSSEAYEQYF. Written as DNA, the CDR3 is TGTGCCAGCAGTTACTCGTCAGAAGCCTACGAGCAGTACTTC.